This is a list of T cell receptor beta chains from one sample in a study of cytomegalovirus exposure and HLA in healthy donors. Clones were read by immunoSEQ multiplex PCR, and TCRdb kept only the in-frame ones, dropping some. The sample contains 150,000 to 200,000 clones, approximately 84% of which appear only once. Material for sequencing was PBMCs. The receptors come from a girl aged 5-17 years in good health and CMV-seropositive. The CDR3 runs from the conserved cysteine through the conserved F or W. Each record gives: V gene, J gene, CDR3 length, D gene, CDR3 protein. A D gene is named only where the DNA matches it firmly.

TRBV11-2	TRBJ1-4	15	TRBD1	CASRETGQGWEKLFF
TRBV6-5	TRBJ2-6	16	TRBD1	CASSYSDRVGANVLTF
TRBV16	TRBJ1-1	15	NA	CASSHEFRRGTEAFF
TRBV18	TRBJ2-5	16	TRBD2	CASSPRTGGPQETQYF
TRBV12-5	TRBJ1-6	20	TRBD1	CASGLVQMGQGQKDNSPLHF
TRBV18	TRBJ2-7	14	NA	CASSQGTNSYEQYF
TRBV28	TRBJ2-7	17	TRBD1	CASTPGTGGISSYEQYF
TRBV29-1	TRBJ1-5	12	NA	CSAKGVDQPQHF
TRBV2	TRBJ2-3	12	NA	CASSVQGGTQYF
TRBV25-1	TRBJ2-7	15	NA	CASNGVIGGRYEQYF
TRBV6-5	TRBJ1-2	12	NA	CASSYGRKGYTF
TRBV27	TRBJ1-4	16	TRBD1	CASSLRQGVGNEKLFF
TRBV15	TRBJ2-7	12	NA	CATSGGNYEQYF
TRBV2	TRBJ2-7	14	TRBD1	CASSPRDRGYEQYF
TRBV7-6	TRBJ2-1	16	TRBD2	CASSLSGLAEFNEQFF
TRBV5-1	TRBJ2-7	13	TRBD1	CASSHGQGREQYF
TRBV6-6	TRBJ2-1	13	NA	CASKRGTYNEQFF
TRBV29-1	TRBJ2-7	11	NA	CSVEASYEQYF
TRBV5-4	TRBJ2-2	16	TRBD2	CASSSGTSGWSGELFF
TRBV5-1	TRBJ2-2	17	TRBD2	CASSIRTSGRNTGELFF
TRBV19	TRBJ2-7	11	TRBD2	CASRLAGEQYF
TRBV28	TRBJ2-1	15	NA	CASSLDYTEYNEQFF
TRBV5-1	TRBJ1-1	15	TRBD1	CASSPGGHFNTEAFF
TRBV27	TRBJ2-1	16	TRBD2	CASSFLLAGGNNEQFF
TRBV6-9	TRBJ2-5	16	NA	CASSYSHDRPEETQYF
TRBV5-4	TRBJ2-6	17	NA	CASSLVGMTSGANVLTF
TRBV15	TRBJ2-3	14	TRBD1	CATSRGQETDTQYF
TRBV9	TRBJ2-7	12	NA	CASSVDFYEQYF
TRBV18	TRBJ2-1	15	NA	CASSPLASSYNEQFF
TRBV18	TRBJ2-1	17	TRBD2	CASSPIGGSTSYNEQFF
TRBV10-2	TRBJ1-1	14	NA	CASRQGRGNTEAFF
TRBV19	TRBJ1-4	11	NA	CASSIQEKLFF
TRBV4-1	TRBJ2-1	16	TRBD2	CASSQGSGRAEDEQFF
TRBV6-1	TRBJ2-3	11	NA	CASSESGTQYF
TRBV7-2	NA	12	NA	CASSLLGYEQYF
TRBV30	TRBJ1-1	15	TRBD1	CAWSVRTGPNTEAFF
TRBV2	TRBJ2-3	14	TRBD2	CASSVAGVRDTQYF
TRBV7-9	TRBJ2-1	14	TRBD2	CASTLLAADNEQFF
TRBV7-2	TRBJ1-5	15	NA	CASSPDSFQGQPQHF
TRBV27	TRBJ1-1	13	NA	CASSFRGATEAFF